This TCR beta chain was identified during a study of blood T cell repertoires in COVID-19. Study in general: T cells, B-cell-depleted T cells, or PBMCs provided the cDNA or gDNA that served as material.

This clone was picked up one time. Recruits, aged about 18 to 89 years, lived in roughly 22 US areas. A COVID-19 case was met by exposed participants within 2 weeks before study entry. Per the germline V gene, CDR1 is MNHEY and CDR2 is SMNVEV (reference sequence). This CDR3 has 13 residues. V lost 6 bases, J lost 9 bases, and 3 bases stayed unmatched. Authors' processing steps: Amplification of reference gene primers provided the estimated nucleated cell counts. The assay was immunoSEQ multiplex PCR, and TCRdb's table has in-frame clones only and misses some. V and J calls and clone size are given by that table; D and trimming were obtained from the DNA. In the table there are 130,000 to 150,000 clones, about nine tenths of which are singletons.

The sequencing sample was made of PBMCs or T cells enriched from blood (not recorded which). This clonotype was obtained from a woman in her thirties or forties who had been exposed to COVID-19. This chain joins TRBV27 and TRBJ1-6; the match to TRBD1 covers 9 bases. The CDR3 loop is CASRGTGISPLHF. In DNA form, the CDR3 reads TGTGCCAGCAGGGGGACAGGGATTTCACCCCTCCACTTT.